This T cell receptor (beta chain) was found in a study of T cell responses to AZD1222 COVID-19 vaccine. Whole-study results and caveats: Donors were chiefly white British, with a greater number of females, and clonal diversity was perhaps underestimated. After the peak T cell response, and only then, were repertoires sampled. Increases in Spike-specific TCR breadth and depth were seen after two AZD1222 doses.

Clones were read by immunoSEQ multiplex PCR, and TCRdb kept only the in-frame ones, dropping some. The sample yields roughly 100,000 clones, 89% seen once. Comment on this clone: Its antigen is unidentified.

Second doses were pooled across both intervals (about 4 or about 12 weeks). The sequence was obtained from an adult who received the AZD1222 COVID-19 vaccine. The material sequenced was peripheral blood, taken 28 days after the second AZD1222 dose.

CDR3 nucleotides: TGTGCCAGCAGCCCGACTAGCGGGACCTACAATGAGCAGTTCTTC. It translates to CASSPTSGTYNEQFF. The chain recombines TRBV7-8 with TRBJ2-1, with TRBD2 matching 11 bases. The CDR3 runs 15 residues. Germline V lookup: CDR1 SGHVS, CDR2 FQNEAQ. The J segment lost 2 bases and the V segment lost 5 bases, leaving 2 bases of the junction unmatched.